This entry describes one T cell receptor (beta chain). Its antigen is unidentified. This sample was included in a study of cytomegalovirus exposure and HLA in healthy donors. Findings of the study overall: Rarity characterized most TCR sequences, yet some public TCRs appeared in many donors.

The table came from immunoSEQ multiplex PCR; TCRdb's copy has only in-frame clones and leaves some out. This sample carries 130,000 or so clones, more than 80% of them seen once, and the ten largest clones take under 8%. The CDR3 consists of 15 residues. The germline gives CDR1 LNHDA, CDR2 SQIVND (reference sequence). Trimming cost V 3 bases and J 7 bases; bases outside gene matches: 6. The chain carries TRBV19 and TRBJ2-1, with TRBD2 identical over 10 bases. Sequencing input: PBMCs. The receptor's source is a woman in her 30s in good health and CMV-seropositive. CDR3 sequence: CASSMGLAGVNEQFF. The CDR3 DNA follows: TGTGCCAGTAGTATGGGTCTAGCGGGAGTGAATGAGCAGTTCTTC.